The rows below give T cell receptor beta chains drawn from one sample of a study of cytomegalovirus exposure and HLA in healthy donors. The data were produced by immunoSEQ multiplex PCR, yet TCRdb's version contains in-frame clones alone and is incomplete. This table holds roughly 100,000 clones, 75% to 85% found once. The sequenced sample was PBMCs. The receptors here all came from a woman younger than 35 in good health and CMV-seropositive. Both conserved end residues are part of each CDR3. D genes are given only for firm matches.

d_call: NA
j_call: TRBJ1-2
v_call: TRBV6-1
cdr3_nt: TGTGCCAGCAGTGTGGGGGGGTATGGCTACACCTTC
cdr3_aa: CASSVGGYGYTF

d_call: TRBD1
j_call: TRBJ2-5
v_call: TRBV5-1
cdr3_nt: TGCGCCAGCAGCTTGGCGACAGGGGGCTCTTCGGGTGAGACCCAGTACTTC
cdr3_aa: CASSLATGGSSGETQYF

d_call: NA
j_call: TRBJ2-5
v_call: TRBV7-9
cdr3_nt: TGTGCCAGCAGCCCTCAAGAGACCCAGTACTTC
cdr3_aa: CASSPQETQYF

d_call: NA
j_call: TRBJ2-6
v_call: TRBV2
cdr3_nt: TGTGCCAGCCTACCCGACAGCCCATTCTCTGGGGCCAACGTCCTGACTTTC
cdr3_aa: CASLPDSPFSGANVLTF

d_call: NA
j_call: TRBJ1-6
v_call: TRBV6-5
cdr3_nt: TGTGCCAGCAGTTACACGAGCTCCTATAATTCACCCCTCCACTTT
cdr3_aa: CASSYTSSYNSPLHF

d_call: NA
j_call: TRBJ1-2
v_call: TRBV2
cdr3_nt: TGTGCCAGCAGTTTTCCGGGGGTCCCCGAGGGCTACACCTTC
cdr3_aa: CASSFPGVPEGYTF

d_call: NA
j_call: TRBJ2-7
v_call: TRBV19
cdr3_nt: TGTGCCAGTACCCGGGGAGGAGGCTACGAGCAGTACTTC
cdr3_aa: CASTRGGGYEQYF

d_call: NA
j_call: TRBJ1-6
v_call: TRBV5-1
cdr3_nt: TGCGCCAGCAGCTTGGGAGGACGGGGGAGCTCCTATAATTCACCCCTCCACTTT
cdr3_aa: CASSLGGRGSSYNSPLHF

d_call: TRBD2
j_call: TRBJ2-5
v_call: TRBV4-3
cdr3_nt: TGCGCCAGCAGCCTTAGCGGGAGGGAGGGGGAGACCCAGTACTTC
cdr3_aa: CASSLSGREGETQYF

d_call: NA
j_call: TRBJ2-7
v_call: TRBV30
cdr3_nt: TGTGCCTGGAGTCTCGGCGGTGCCTACGAGCAGTACTTC
cdr3_aa: CAWSLGGAYEQYF

d_call: NA
j_call: TRBJ1-1
v_call: TRBV27
cdr3_nt: TGTGCCAGCAGTTTACAGGGATCGAACACTGAAGCTTTCTTT
cdr3_aa: CASSLQGSNTEAFF